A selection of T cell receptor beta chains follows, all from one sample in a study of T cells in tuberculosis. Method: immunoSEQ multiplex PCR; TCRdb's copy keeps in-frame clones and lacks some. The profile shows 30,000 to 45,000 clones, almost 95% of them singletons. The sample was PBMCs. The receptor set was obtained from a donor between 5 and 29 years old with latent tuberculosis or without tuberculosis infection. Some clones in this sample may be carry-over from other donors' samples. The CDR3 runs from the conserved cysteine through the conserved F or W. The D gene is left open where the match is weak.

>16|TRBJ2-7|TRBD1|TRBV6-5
CASGFLRAGGVYEQYF
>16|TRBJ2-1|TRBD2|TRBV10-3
CAISDSTSGAYNEQFF
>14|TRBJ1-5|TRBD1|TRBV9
CASSVRDRNQPQHF
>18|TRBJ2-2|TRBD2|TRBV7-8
CASSQGLAGGANTGELFF
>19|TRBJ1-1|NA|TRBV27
CASSSRTPTGGLMNTEAFF
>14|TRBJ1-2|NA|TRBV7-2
CASSSMGANYGYTF
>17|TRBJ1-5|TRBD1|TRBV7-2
CASSSGQGEAGGQPQHF
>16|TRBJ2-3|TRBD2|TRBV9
CASSALGLAFTDTQYF
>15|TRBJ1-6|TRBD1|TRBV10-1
CASSEGQGKNSPLHF
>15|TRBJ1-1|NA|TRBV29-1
CSVGGHPRGYTEAFF
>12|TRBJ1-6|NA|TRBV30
CAWDRTNSPLHF
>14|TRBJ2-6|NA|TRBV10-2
CASRGAAGANVLTF
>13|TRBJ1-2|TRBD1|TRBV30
CAWTRGQVYGYTF
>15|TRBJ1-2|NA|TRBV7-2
CASSLAVSVNYGYTF
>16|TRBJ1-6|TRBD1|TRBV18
CASSEWDSKNNSPLHF
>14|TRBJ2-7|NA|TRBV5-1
CASSPQLISYEQYF
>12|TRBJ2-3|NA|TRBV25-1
CAMNTRTDTQYF
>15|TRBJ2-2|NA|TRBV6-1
CASSELDGGTGELFF
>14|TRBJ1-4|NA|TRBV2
CASSEDSPNEKLFF
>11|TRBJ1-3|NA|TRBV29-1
CSADTRNTIYF
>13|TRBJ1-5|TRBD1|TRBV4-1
CASSRQGHQPQHF
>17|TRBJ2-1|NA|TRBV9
CASSPRQGLANHNEQFF
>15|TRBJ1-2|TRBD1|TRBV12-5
CASGPARGLDYGYTF
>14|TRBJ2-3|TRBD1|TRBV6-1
CASRTGVNSDTQYF
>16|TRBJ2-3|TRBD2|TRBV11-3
CASSYAPREGVNTQYF
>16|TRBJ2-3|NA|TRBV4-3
CASSPLQGGSTDTQYF
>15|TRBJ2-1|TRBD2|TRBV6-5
CASRSSGGFYNEQFF
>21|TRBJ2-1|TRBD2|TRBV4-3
CASSQVYSRKAGAYSYNEQFF
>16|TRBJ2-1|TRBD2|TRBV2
CASTHPGTSSSWEQFF
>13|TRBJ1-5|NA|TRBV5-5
CASSLAGIQPQHF
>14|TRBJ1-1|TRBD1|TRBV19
CASRTDRVGTEAFF
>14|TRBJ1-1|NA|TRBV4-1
CASSQGRGNTEAFF
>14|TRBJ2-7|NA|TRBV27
CASSLNTGLYEQYF
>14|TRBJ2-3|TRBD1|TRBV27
CASSKTGSTDTQYF
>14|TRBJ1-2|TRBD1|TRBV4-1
CASSQVGTGNGYTF
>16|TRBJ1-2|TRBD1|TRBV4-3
CASSQGGQFPVGGYTF
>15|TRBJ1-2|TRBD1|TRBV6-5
CASSYGTGLGYGYTF
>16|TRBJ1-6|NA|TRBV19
CASSIRLNSRNSPLHF
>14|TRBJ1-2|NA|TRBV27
CASTLVDSPYGYTF
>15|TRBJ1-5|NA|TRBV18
CASSRGGGSNQPQHF
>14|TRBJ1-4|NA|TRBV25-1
CASSHGATNEKLFF
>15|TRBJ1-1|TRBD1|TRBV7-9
CASSRPGTGGVNAFF
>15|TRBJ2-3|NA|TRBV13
CASSLEATGTDTQYF
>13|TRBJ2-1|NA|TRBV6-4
CASSASSYNEQFF
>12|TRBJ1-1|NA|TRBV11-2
CASSLGDREAFF
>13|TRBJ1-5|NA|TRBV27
CASSRGSNQPQHF
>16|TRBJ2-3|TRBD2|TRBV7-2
CASSLRLAGRLDTQYF
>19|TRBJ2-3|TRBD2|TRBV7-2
CASSLGSSGGLLNTDTQYF
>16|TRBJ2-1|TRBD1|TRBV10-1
CASSRQGLGVYNEQFF
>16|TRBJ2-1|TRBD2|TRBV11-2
CASSPKAGGLGNEQFF
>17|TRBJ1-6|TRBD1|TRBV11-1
CASSLHQGQIFNSPLHF
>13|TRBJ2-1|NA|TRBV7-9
CASSLFEPHEQFF
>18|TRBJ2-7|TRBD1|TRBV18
CASSPQGQGNWFSHEQYF
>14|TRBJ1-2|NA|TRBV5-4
CASSLARQAGGYTF
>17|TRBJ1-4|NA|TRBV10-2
CASGKDSSAATNEKLFF
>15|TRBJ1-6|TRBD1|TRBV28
CASSTTTGGGSPLHF
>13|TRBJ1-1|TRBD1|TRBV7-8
CASSLGQGVEAFF